This passage covers 10 T cell receptor beta chains from one sample sequenced in a study of T cells in localized non-small cell lung cancer. TCRdb keeps only in-frame clones here, not all; method: immunoSEQ multiplex PCR. This table has about 79,000 clones, around 90% appearing once. Sequences were derived from peripheral blood, sampled before any cancer treatment. These receptors were collected from a woman between 35 and 75 years old with stage I squamous cell lung carcinoma.

This chain links TRBV6-1 with TRBJ1-6; 8 nucleotides agree with TRBD1. The junction had 6 bases not matched to a gene; V was cut back by 1 base and J by 4 bases. The CDR3 consists of 17 residues. Germline-derived CDR1 and CDR2 are MNHNS and SASEGT. CDR3 nucleotide sequence: TGTGCCAGCAGTGAAGGACAGGGGCAGAGTTATAATTCACCCCTCCACTTT. This codes for CASSEGQGQSYNSPLHF.

This clone has a single count. Here the CDR3 DNA reads TGTGCCAGCAGCTCCAGGGGGGACGTACACACTGAAGCTTTCTTT. This translates into CASSSRGDVHTEAFF. The rearrangement links TRBV7-9 to TRBJ1-1; 7 bases agree with TRBD1. CDR3 length: 15 residues. V lost 4 bases and J lost 3; bases outside the gene matches: 8. Germline V gives CDR1 SEHNR, CDR2 FQNEAQ (reference sequence).

This clone showed up just once. The CDR3 region has the DNA TGTGCCAGTAGTATAATCGGGGGTCCCATGAACACTGAAGCTTTCTTT. Its translation: CASSIIGGPMNTEAFF. J is TRBJ1-1 and V is TRBV19; a weak D match, TRBD1 (5 bases). V lost 2 bases to trimming and J lost 0 bases, with 13 bases between them. Germline V gene lookup returns CDR1 LNHDA and CDR2 SQIVND (reference sequence). The CDR3 is 16 amino acids.

This rearrangement joins TRBV9 to TRBJ2-5, with 12 bases matching TRBD2. V trimming: 0 bases; J trimming: 1 base; junction bases outside the gene matches: 7. Germline CDR1 reads SGDLS; CDR2 reads YYNGEE. The CDR3 length is 18 residues. The chain's CDR3 is CASSVAASGGALQETQYF. CDR3 nucleotide sequence: TGTGCCAGCAGCGTAGCGGCTAGCGGGGGGGCTCTCCAAGAGACCCAGTACTTC.

This chain joins TRBV5-5 and TRBJ1-2, with a tentative D call TRBD1 (6 bases). The V end lost 6 bases, the J end lost 6 bases, and 18 bases lay between the germline ends. This CDR3 contains 14 residues. CDR1 SGHKS and CDR2 YYEKEE come from the germline V gene (reference sequence). The CDR3 loop reads CASTKLTGTNGYTF. The CDR3 region has the DNA TGTGCCAGCACCAAACTAACAGGGACCAATGGCTACACCTTC.

This chain connects TRBV5-1 to TRBJ1-6; D is possibly TRBD1 (6 bases). Trimming cost V 0 bases and J 9 bases, with 19 bases left between them. Germline-derived CDR1 and CDR2 are SGHRS and YFSETQ. There are 17 residues in the CDR3. CDR3 nucleotide sequence: TGCGCCAGCAGCTTGGGCGACCCAGGAAGGGGGAGTTCACCCCTCCACTTT. Translating it yields CASSLGDPGRGSSPLHF.

This chain connects TRBV5-8 to TRBJ1-1; TRBD1 matches 7 bases. The CDR3 contains 14 residues. After removal of 5 bases from V and 2 bases from J, the junction contained 6 bases not matched to a gene. Germline values: CDR1 SGHTS, CDR2 YDEGEE. The CDR3 protein is CASSHGTVNTEAFF. CDR3 in DNA: TGTGCCAGCAGTCACGGGACAGTTAACACTGAAGCTTTCTTT.

This chain joins TRBV19 and TRBJ1-5; D is unresolved. V lost 0 bases, J lost 9 bases, and 9 bases lay in between. The germline V gene has CDR1 LNHDA and CDR2 SQIVND (reference sequence). The CDR3 length is 13 residues. CDR3 DNA sequence: TGTGCCAGTAGTATAGATCTGACAAGGCCCCAGCATTTT. This encodes CASSIDLTRPQHF.

The V and J genes are TRBV2 and TRBJ1-3; 7 bases line up with TRBD1. This CDR3 has 17 residues. Losses at the gene ends were 5 bases for V and 0 bases for J; bases not matched to a gene: 10. Germline V gene data show CDR1 as SNHLY and CDR2 as FYNNEI. CDR3 coding DNA: TGTGCCAGCAGTAGGACAGGCGGTCCTCTCTCTGGAAACACCATATATTTT. It yields the protein CASSRTGGPLSGNTIYF.

V usage is TRBV18 and J usage is TRBJ2-3; D might be TRBD1 (6 bases). There are 15 residues in the CDR3. Germline CDR1 KGHSH, CDR2 LQKENI. The V end lost 3 bases, the J end lost 6 bases, and 16 bases lay between the germline ends. The CDR3 here is CASSPSKSGVDTQYF. CDR3 nucleotides: TGTGCCAGCTCACCTTCTAAATCAGGGGTTGATACGCAGTATTTT.